Listed here are 30 T cell receptor beta chains from one sample, sequenced in a study of T-cell reconstitution after alpha-beta-depleted transplantation in children. Unique molecular identifiers were incorporated when the TCRbeta library was constructed. TCRdb re-derived calls from the PCR reads in MiXCR, one entry per CDR3 protein. The sample lists 250,000 to 400,000 distinct CDR3 sequences, about a quarter seen once, with approximately 9.9% in the top ten. This sample comprised PBMCs, mostly from graft donor cells, obtained 180 days after TCRalphabeta/CD19-depleted stem cell transplant. All receptors come from a male patient younger than 18 who had a stem cell transplant for acute lymphoblastic leukemia, so the T cells may come from the graft donor.

The chain links TRBV7-2 to TRBJ2-7, with TRBD2 matching 9 bases. CDR1 is SGHTA and CDR2 is FQGNSA in the germline V gene. The V and J ends lost 5 bases and 7 bases, in that order; junction bases with no gene match: 12. The CDR3 covers 15 residues. The CDR3 sequence is CASSRRGTSQWEQYF. In DNA, the CDR3 is TGTGCCAGCAGCCGGAGGGGGACTAGCCAATGGGAGCAGTACTTC.

The chain uses TRBV20-1 and TRBJ1-6, with unresolved D. The V gene's germline CDR1 is DFQATT and CDR2 SNEGSKA (reference sequence). This CDR3 comprises 13 residues. With 4 bases removed from V and 7 bases from J, the gap between germline ends came to 11 bases. Here the CDR3 DNA reads TGCAGTGCTACAGGCCGTCGCAATTCACCCCTCCACTTT. Protein sequence: CSATGRRNSPLHF.

This clonotype was counted at least ten times. This chain connects TRBV5-1 to TRBJ2-1; 14 nucleotides match TRBD2. Germline V gives CDR1 SGHRS, CDR2 YFSETQ. With 4 bases clipped from V and 7 bases from J, the junction kept 10 bases outside the gene matches. The CDR3 spans 17 residues. The CDR3 DNA follows: TGCGCCAGCAGCATTGAGGGACTAGCGGGAGTCAAGAATGAGCAGTTCTTC. Translated, it gives CASSIEGLAGVKNEQFF. The whole variable domain, remainder taken from reference TRBV5-1 and TRBJ2-1, is KAGVTQTPRYLIKTRGQQVTLSCSPISGHRSVSWYQQTPGQGLQFLFEYFSETQRNKGNFPGRFSGRQFSNSRSEMNVSTLELGDSALYLCASSIEGLAGVKNEQFFGPGTRLTVL.

This clonotype was seen only a few times. J is TRBJ1-1 and V is TRBV5-1; 7 nucleotides line up with TRBD1. Germline V gene sequence: CDR1 SGHRS, CDR2 YFSETQ. The CDR3 has 17 amino acids. J gave up 0 bases and V 3 bases, and 11 bases lay outside the gene matches. As DNA, the CDR3 is TGCGCCAGCAGCTCCGACCTACAGGGGATTATGAACACTGAAGCTTTCTTT. The encoded protein is CASSSDLQGIMNTEAFF.

This clonotype was seen more than once but under ten times. The chain uses TRBV2 and TRBJ2-3; unclear D gene. Trimming took 2 bases from V and 7 from J, leaving 22 bases between them. The CDR3 has 17 residues. The germline V gene has CDR1 SNHLY and CDR2 FYNNEI. CDR3 amino acids: CASSERKFPHYLYTQYF. CDR3 in DNA: TGTGCCAGCAGTGAACGGAAATTTCCGCATTACCTTTATACGCAGTATTTT. Full variable domain (outside the CDR3, taken from reference TRBV2 and TRBJ2-3): EPEVTQTPSHQVTQMGQEVILRCVPISNHLYFYWYRQILGQKVEFLVSFYNNEISEKSEIFDDQFSVERPDGSNFTLKIRSTKLEDSAMYFCASSERKFPHYLYTQYFGPGTRLTVL.

The J gene is TRBJ2-7, the V gene TRBV20-1, with TRBD2 matching 13 bases. The V gene's germline CDR1 is DFQATT and CDR2 SNEGSKA (reference sequence). The CDR3 contains 11 residues. For the CDR3, the DNA is TGCAGTGCTAAAGGACTAGCGGGAGCAGGGGTC. This codes for CSAKGLAGAGV.

This clonotype was observed a handful of times. This chain links TRBV15 with TRBJ1-5; TRBD1 is a possible D gene (6 bases). V gave up 6 bases and J gave up 1 base, with 19 bases separating them. The CDR3 has 17 amino acids. Germline V lookup: CDR1 LNHNV, CDR2 YYDKDF (reference sequence). CDR3 sequence: CATRHQTGSLSNQPQHF. The CDR3 nucleotides read TGTGCCACCAGACATCAAACAGGGTCGTTGAGCAATCAGCCCCAGCATTTT. Combining the CDR3 with reference TRBV15 and TRBJ1-5 gives the whole variable domain DAMVIQNPRYQVTQFGKPVTLSCSQTLNHNVMYWYQQKSSQAPKLLFHYYDKDFNNEADTPDNFQSRRPNTSFCFLDIRSPGLGDTAMYLCATRHQTGSLSNQPQHFGDGTRLSIL.

This clonotype was picked up many times. The V and J genes are TRBV27 and TRBJ2-7; maybe TRBD1 (5 bases). This CDR3 is built from 13 residues. V dropped 6 bases and J dropped 4 bases, with 13 bases sitting between them. The germline gives CDR1 MNHEY, CDR2 SMNVEV (reference sequence). CDR3 sequence (DNA): TGTGCCAGCAGCCGTACACGGACATACGAGCAGTACTTC. Its translation is CASSRTRTYEQYF.

Only a few counts were recorded for this clonotype. J is TRBJ2-7 and V is TRBV5-6; D not certain. This CDR3 is built from 13 residues. Trimming cost V 4 bases and J 7 bases, with 15 bases left between them. Looked up from germline, CDR1 is SGHDT and CDR2 is YYEEEE. CDR3 amino acids: CASSPSYSREQYF. CDR3 nucleotide sequence: TGTGCCAGCAGCCCCTCCTACTCCCGGGAGCAGTACTTC. Using reference TRBV5-6 and TRBJ2-7 for the parts outside the CDR3, the full variable domain is DAGVTQSPTHLIKTRGQQVTLRCSPKSGHDTVSWYQQALGQGPQFIFQYYEEEERQRGNFPDRFSGHQFPNYSSELNVNALLLGDSALYLCASSPSYSREQYFGPGTRLTVT.

The V gene is TRBV5-1, the J gene TRBJ2-7; weak D call: TRBD2 (6 bases). Trimming removed 3 bases at V and 7 bases at J, with 20 bases between. The CDR3 sequence is 15 residues long. Germline V lookup: CDR1 SGHRS, CDR2 YFSETQ. This chain's CDR3 is CASSSEGRSFREQYF. The CDR3 nucleotides read TGCGCCAGCAGCTCGGAGGGGAGGTCCTTTAGGGAGCAGTACTTC. Complete variable domain (other parts from reference TRBV5-1 and TRBJ2-7): KAGVTQTPRYLIKTRGQQVTLSCSPISGHRSVSWYQQTPGQGLQFLFEYFSETQRNKGNFPGRFSGRQFSNSRSEMNVSTLELGDSALYLCASSSEGRSFREQYFGPGTRLTVT.

The chain has TRBV18 and TRBJ2-4, with D perhaps matching TRBD1 (6 bases). The V end lost 2 bases, the J end lost 1 base, and 12 bases lay between the germline ends. The CDR3 sequence is 16 residues long. Looked up from germline, CDR1 is KGHSH and CDR2 is LQKENI. The CDR3 DNA is TGTGCCAGCTCACCAAGACAGGCGACCGCCAAAAACATTCAGTACTTC. Translating gives CASSPRQATAKNIQYF.

The chain links TRBV12-5 to TRBJ1-1, with 7 bases fitting TRBD1. Losses at the gene ends were 1 base for V and 4 bases for J; bases not matched to a gene: 15. CDR3 length equals 18 residues. Germline V gene sequence: CDR1 LGHNT, CDR2 FRNRAP. CDR3 nucleotide sequence: TGTGCTAGTGGTTTGGCAGGACAGGCCCCACCGGTGGGCACTGAAGCTTTCTTT. Protein: CASGLAGQAPPVGTEAFF.

The chain recombines TRBV7-9 with TRBJ2-3; TRBD2 matches 7 bases. The CDR3 length is 16 residues. Germline lookup yields CDR1 SEHNR and CDR2 FQNEAQ (reference sequence). The junction had 12 bases not matched to a gene; V was cut back by 5 bases and J by 4 bases. CDR3 coding DNA: TGTGCCAGCAGCCCCGGGACTAAAATCCTTCCAGATACGCAGTATTTT. This gives the protein CASSPGTKILPDTQYF.

V usage is TRBV12-3 or TRBV12-4 and J usage is TRBJ2-5; 7 bases fit TRBD2. The junction had 1 base not matched to a gene; V was cut back by 1 base and J by 2 bases. CDR3 length: 14 residues. The DNA of the CDR3 is TGTGCCAGCAGTTTAGGGGACTATCAAGAGACCCAGTACTTC. This codes for CASSLGDYQETQYF.

This clonotype was recorded a few times. The V and J genes are TRBV7-3 and TRBJ2-1, with D perhaps TRBD1 (6 bases). Trimming took 2 bases from V and 8 from J, leaving 10 bases between them. The germline V gene encodes CDR1 SGHTA and CDR2 FQGTGA. This CDR3 is built from 13 residues. The CDR3 reads CASSLHRDYEQFF. The CDR3 coding sequence is TGTGCCAGCAGCTTACACAGGGATTATGAGCAGTTCTTC.

This chain joins TRBV18 and TRBJ1-5; perhaps TRBD1 as D (5 bases). This CDR3 region has 15 residues. CDR1 is KGHSH, CDR2 LQKENI, per germline. With 3 bases removed from V and 4 bases from J, the gap between germline ends came to 13 bases. Here the CDR3 DNA reads TGTGCCAGCTCACCGTCAGGACACTTGAATCAGCCCCAGCATTTT. Amino acids: CASSPSGHLNQPQHF.

J is TRBJ2-3 and V is TRBV20-1, with 7 bases that match TRBD2. The CDR3 length is 16 residues. The V and J ends lost 6 bases and 4 bases, in that order; junction bases with no gene match: 16. Germline V gene data show CDR1 as DFQATT and CDR2 as SNEGSKA (reference sequence). The chain's CDR3 is CSATKGSGKRPDTQYF. Here the CDR3 DNA reads TGCAGTGCCACGAAGGGGAGCGGGAAGAGACCAGATACGCAGTATTTT.

The chain links TRBV5-1 to TRBJ1-2; D is ambiguous. Trimming left V 0 bases short and J 3 bases short, with 9 bases between. The germline CDR1 and CDR2 sequences are SGHRS and YFSETQ. The CDR3 spans 14 residues. Here the CDR3 reads CASSLVSGDYGYTF. CDR3 nucleotide sequence: TGCGCCAGCAGCTTGGTTTCCGGGGACTATGGCTACACCTTC.

CDR3 DNA sequence: TGCGCCAGCAGCCCGGATACGGGACTAGCGGAGACCCAGTACTTC. Translation gives CASSPDTGLAETQYF. The chain recombines TRBV5-1 with TRBJ2-5, with 10 bases identical to TRBD2. Germline CDR1 reads SGHRS; CDR2 reads YFSETQ. The trim removed 4 bases at V and 5 bases at J, leaving 8 bases unmatched. CDR3 length: 15 amino acids.

To note about this clonotype: At one of its ends the junction is not consistent with the germline gene, which may arise from a read error. The V call is TRBV11-2, the J call TRBJ2-2, with TRBD2 identical over 13 bases. Germline CDR1 and CDR2: SGHAT and FQNNGV. This CDR3 is built from 18 residues. The CDR3 region is CASSPRLAGGLNTVELFF. In DNA, the CDR3 is TGTGCCAGCAGCCCGCGACTAGCGGGAGGCCTAAACACCGTGGAGCTGTTTTTT.

The chain links TRBV5-1 to TRBJ2-7; D ambiguous. CDR1 is SGHRS and CDR2 is YFSETQ in the germline V gene. V lost 0 bases to trimming and J lost 2 bases, with 12 bases between them. The CDR3 length is 15 residues. The CDR3 sequence: CASSLAEGPAYEQYF. CDR3 nucleotide sequence: TGCGCCAGCAGCTTGGCCGAAGGTCCCGCCTACGAGCAGTACTTC.

The chain carries TRBV18 and TRBJ2-1; TRBD2 agrees at 11 bases. There are 16 residues in the CDR3. CDR1 and CDR2 (germline): KGHSH, LQKENI. The junction had 0 bases not matched to a gene; V was cut back by 1 base and J by 1 base. The CDR3 reads CASSPRLAGSYNEQFF. CDR3 bases: TGTGCCAGCTCACCACGACTAGCGGGATCCTACAATGAGCAGTTCTTC. Supplemented by reference TRBV18 and TRBJ2-1, the full variable domain reads NAGVMQNPRHLVRRRGQEARLRCSPMKGHSHVYWYRQLPEEGLKFMVYLQKENIIDESGMPKERFSAEFPKEGPSILRIQQVVRGDSAAYFCASSPRLAGSYNEQFFGPGTRLTVL.

This CDR3 reads CASRNRDTGLNIQYF. In DNA, the CDR3 is TGTGCCAGCAGGAATCGGGACACTGGATTAAACATTCAGTACTTC. The V gene is TRBV12-3 or TRBV12-4, the J gene TRBJ2-4; a weak D match, TRBD1 (6 bases). This CDR3 comprises 15 residues. V lost 6 bases and J lost 6, with 18 bases in between.

V gene TRBV5-1 combines with J gene TRBJ2-1; 9 bases line up with TRBD1. There are 15 residues in the CDR3. The trim removed 0 bases at V and 4 bases at J, leaving 2 bases unmatched. Germline values: CDR1 SGHRS, CDR2 YFSETQ. The DNA of the CDR3 is TGCGCCAGCAGCTTGGACAGGGGGCCGTACAATGAGCAGTTCTTC. Translation: CASSLDRGPYNEQFF.

This clonotype was seen a handful of times. This chain links TRBV12-3 or TRBV12-4 with TRBJ2-1, with D perhaps matching TRBD1 (6 bases). The CDR3 sequence is 16 residues long. The V end lost 2 bases, the J end lost 0 bases, and 11 bases lay between the germline ends. The CDR3 coding sequence is TGTGCCAGCAGTTTAAGGGGGTTTAGCTCCTACAATGAGCAGTTCTTC. Translation: CASSLRGFSSYNEQFF.

The table lists this clonotype with a few counts. CDR3 DNA sequence: TGTGCCAGCAGCGTGAAGTGGGCAGATACGCAGTATTTT. It yields the protein CASSVKWADTQYF. The chain couples TRBV9 to TRBJ2-3; D remains unclear. The V end was cut by 2 bases, the J end by 4 bases, with 8 bases between. Germline lookup yields CDR1 SGDLS and CDR2 YYNGEE. The CDR3 runs to 13 residues.

CDR3 residues: CASSLLLSGQLYGYTF. CDR3 in DNA: TGTGCCAGCAGCTTGCTTCTCTCCGGACAGCTCTATGGCTACACCTTC. The chain recombines TRBV5-6 with TRBJ1-2, with D maybe TRBD1 (6 bases). This CDR3 contains 16 residues. The germline gives CDR1 SGHDT, CDR2 YYEEEE. V lost 1 base to trimming and J lost 4 bases, with 17 bases between them.

This clonotype was observed a handful of times. V usage is TRBV24-1 and J usage is TRBJ2-1, with TRBD1 as a possible D gene (5 bases). The length of the CDR3 is 14 residues. CDR1 is KGHDR, CDR2 SFDVKD, per germline. V gave up 1 base and J gave up 10 bases, with 13 bases separating them. The CDR3 DNA is TGTGCCACCAGTGATTTTGGGGCCCAAAGGGAGCAGTTCTTC. Translating gives CATSDFGAQREQFF.

V and J are TRBV30 and TRBJ1-5; D is possibly TRBD1 (5 bases). V lost 2 bases and J lost 3, with 8 bases in between. This CDR3 region has 13 residues. Germline V gene lookup returns CDR1 GTSNPN and CDR2 SVGIG (reference sequence). CDR3 sequence: CAWSLRVNQPQHF. The CDR3 DNA reads as TGTGCCTGGAGTCTCAGGGTCAATCAGCCCCAGCATTTT.

This sequence joins TRBV20-1 and TRBJ2-3; D ambiguous. From germline, CDR1 is DFQATT and CDR2 SNEGSKA (reference sequence). This CDR3 region has 10 residues. The CDR3 DNA reads TGCAGCGTGTACTCCTTAACGCAGTATTTT. Translating it yields CSVYSLTQYF.